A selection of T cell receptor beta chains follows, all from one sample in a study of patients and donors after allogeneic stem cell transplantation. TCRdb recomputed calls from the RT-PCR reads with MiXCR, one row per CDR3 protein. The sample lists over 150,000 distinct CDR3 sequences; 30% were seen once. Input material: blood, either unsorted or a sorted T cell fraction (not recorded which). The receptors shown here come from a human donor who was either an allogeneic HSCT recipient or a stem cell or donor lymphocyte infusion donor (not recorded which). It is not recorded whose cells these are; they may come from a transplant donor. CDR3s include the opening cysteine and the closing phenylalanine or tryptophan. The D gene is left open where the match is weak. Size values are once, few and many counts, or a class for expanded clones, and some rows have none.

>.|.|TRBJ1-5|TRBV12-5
CASGLVPGGGNQPQHF
TGTGCTAGTGGTTTGGTACCCGGGGGAGGCAATCAGCCCCAGCATTTT
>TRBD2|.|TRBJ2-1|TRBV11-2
CASNLAGPLNEQFF
TGTGCCAGCAATCTAGCGGGACCCCTCAATGAGCAGTTCTTC
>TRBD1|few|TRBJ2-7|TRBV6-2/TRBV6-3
CASSSGQGLRYEQYF
TGTGCCAGCAGTTCCGGACAGGGCCTCCGTTACGAGCAGTACTTC
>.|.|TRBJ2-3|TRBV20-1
CSARWGLGDTQYF
TGCAGTGCTAGATGGGGGCTAGGGGATACGCAGTATTTT
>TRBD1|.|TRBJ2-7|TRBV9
CASNPTGASYEQYF
TGTGCCAGCAACCCGACAGGGGCCTCCTACGAGCAGTACTTC
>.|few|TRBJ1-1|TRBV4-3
CASSLDLLQRVNTEAFF
TGCGCCAGCAGCCTGGACCTCCTGCAGCGGGTGAACACTGAAGCTTTCTTT
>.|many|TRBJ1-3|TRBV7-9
CATPQWDGGNTIYF
TGTGCCACCCCTCAGTGGGATGGTGGAAACACCATATATTTT
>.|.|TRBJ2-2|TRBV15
CATSHLEIPGELFF
TGTGCCACCAGCCATCTAGAGATCCCCGGGGAGCTGTTTTTT
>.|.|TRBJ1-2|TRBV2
CASSDGQDYGYTF
TGTGCCAGCAGTGACGGTCAGGACTATGGCTACACCTTC
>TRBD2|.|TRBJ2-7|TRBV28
CASSVGWVAGYDEQYF
TGTGCCAGCAGTGTGGGTTGGGTAGCGGGATACGACGAGCAGTACTTC
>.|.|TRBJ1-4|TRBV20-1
CSARAVEKLFF
TGCAGTGCTAGAGCGGTTGAAAAACTGTTTTTT
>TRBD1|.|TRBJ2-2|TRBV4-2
CASSRPGQASGELFF
TGTGCCAGCAGCCGACCGGGACAGGCGAGCGGGGAGCTGTTTTTT